This passage covers 5 T cell receptor beta chains from one sample sequenced in a study of blood T cell repertoires in COVID-19. TCRdb's copy holds only in-frame clones and misses some; the assay was immunoSEQ multiplex PCR. Among more than 50,000 clones listed, roughly 80% were seen once. Sample: peripheral blood. Receptor source: a woman in her 70s with acute or convalescent COVID-19.

The chain uses TRBV5-1 and TRBJ1-1; a possible D gene is TRBD1 (6 bases). Trimming took off 4 bases at V and 2 bases at J, with 12 bases between the two ends. CDR1 is SGHRS, CDR2 YFSETQ, per germline. The CDR3 consists of 14 residues. The CDR3: CASSPDRLNTEAFF. The DNA of the CDR3 is TGCGCCAGCAGCCCCGACAGGCTAAACACTGAAGCTTTCTTT.

The chain is built from TRBV21-1 and TRBJ2-7; the tabulated D call, TRBD2, remains unverified against the DNA. TRBV21-1 is deemed a pseudogene. The CDR3 covers 18 residues. The CDR3 nucleotides are TGTGCCAGCAGCAAAGAAGCCGGCGGGGGGACATACACCTACGAGCAGTACGTC. Its protein is CASSKEAGGGTYTYEQYV.

Concerning this clone itself: Other DNA sequences in this specimen translate into the identical CDR3. V usage is TRBV5-4 and J usage is TRBJ1-1; TRBD1 matches 7 bases. Germline CDR1 is SGHNT and CDR2 is YYREEE (reference sequence). Trimming at V came to 3 bases and at J to 4 bases, leaving 9 bases not matched to a gene. The length of the CDR3 is 15 residues. In DNA form, the CDR3 reads TGTGCCAGCAGCTCATTTGACAGGGTGGGCACTGAAGCTTTCTTT. Encoded protein: CASSSFDRVGTEAFF.

The V and J genes are TRBV5-6 and TRBJ1-1, with 10 positions matching TRBD1. Looked up from germline, CDR1 is SGHDT and CDR2 is YYEEEE. The J segment lost 3 bases and the V segment lost 1 base, leaving 3 bases of the junction unmatched. There are 15 residues in the CDR3. The CDR3, as DNA: TGTGCCAGCAGCTTGTTAGGGACAGGGGACACTGAAGCTTTCTTT. Translating it yields CASSLLGTGDTEAFF.

This chain connects TRBV15 to TRBJ2-7, with TRBD2 identical over 8 bases. Germline V gene lookup returns CDR1 LNHNV and CDR2 YYDKDF (reference sequence). This CDR3 region has 14 residues. V shed 4 bases and J 6 bases; nucleotides not matched to a gene: 8. CDR3 sequence reads: CATSTPERGREQYV. The CDR3, as DNA: TGTGCCACCAGCACCCCTGAGCGGGGGCGCGAGCAGTACGTC.